This T cell receptor (beta chain) was documented in a study of cytomegalovirus exposure and HLA in healthy donors. Study-wide findings and caveats: Among TCR beta chains, those listed as cytomegalovirus-associated numbered around 180. When the data were analyzed later, several of the most significant clusters appeared to be linked to common viral pathogens.

Points on this clone: The target antigen is unknown.

V gave up 5 bases and J gave up 9 bases, with 14 bases separating them. This CDR3 has 13 amino acids. Germline V lookup: CDR1 GTSNPN, CDR2 SVGIG (reference sequence). PCR involved 60 Vbeta and 13 Jbeta primers. Assay used: immunoSEQ multiplex PCR; TCRdb lists only in-frame clones, some missing. This table holds around 120,000 clones, 70% to 80% found once. Sequenced: PBMCs. This sequence originates from a man in his forties or fifties in good health and CMV-seropositive. V usage is TRBV30 and J usage is TRBJ1-6; D not certain. DNA of the CDR3: TGTGCCTGGTCCGCCCTTCCAGTTTCACCCCTCCACTTT. It yields the protein CAWSALPVSPLHF.